This is a list of T cell receptor beta chains from one sample in a study of blood T cells in healthy people across ages. One entry per CDR3 protein results from TCRdb running MiXCR on the 5' RACE reads. The data contain fewer than 2,000,000 distinct CDR3 sequences, about 39% of them singletons. The specimen was blood. These TCRs come from a human donor in good health. CDR3s include the opening cysteine and the closing phenylalanine or tryptophan. The order of the fields is D gene, V gene, J gene, clone size, CDR3 DNA, CDR3 protein. D genes are given only for firm matches. Clone size is given for some rows only: seen once, a few or many times, or a class if the clone is expanded.

>NA|TRBV6-1|TRBJ2-3|NA
TGTGCCAGCAGTGGAAACCCGTTGAGGACGCAGTATTTT
CASSGNPLRTQYF
>NA|TRBV15|TRBJ2-5|NA
TGTGCCACCAGCAGAGATCGTCCCCCTGGGGAGACCCAGTACTTC
CATSRDRPPGETQYF
>TRBD1|TRBV5-6|TRBJ2-5|NA
TGTGCCAGCAGCTTGTGGGCAGGGGGTCGATTCCAAGAGACCCAGTACTTC
CASSLWAGGRFQETQYF
>TRBD2|TRBV6-5|TRBJ2-7|many
TGTGCCAGCAGTATTACTAGCGGGGGGCTCTACGAGCAGTACTTC
CASSITSGGLYEQYF
>NA|TRBV7-3|TRBJ2-5|few
TGTGCCAGCAGCTTAGGGGCGAACCGGGCCGCCGAGACCCAGTACTTC
CASSLGANRAAETQYF
>NA|TRBV4-3|TRBJ1-2|few
TGCGCCAGCAGCCAAGAGTTGGGGAGGGGCTACACCTTC
CASSQELGRGYTF
>NA|TRBV9|TRBJ2-7|few
TGTGCCAGCAGCGTAGGGGGCAGGGACACCTACGAGCAGTACTTC
CASSVGGRDTYEQYF
>TRBD1|TRBV29-1|TRBJ2-1|few
TGCAGCGTTGAGACGTATGGACAGGGGTCCTACAATGAGCAGTTCTTC
CSVETYGQGSYNEQFF
>NA|TRBV6-6|TRBJ1-5|NA
TGTGCCAGCAGTTACAAGGGGCGGAATCACCCCCAGCATTTT
CASSYKGRNHPQHF
>NA|TRBV29-1|TRBJ2-3|NA
TGCAACGTTGAGGCAGAGCCCACAGATACGCAGTATTTT
CNVEAEPTDTQYF
>TRBD2|TRBV12-3/TRBV12-4|TRBJ2-3|NA
TGTGCCAGCAGTTTATCTTCCGGGACTAGCAGGGCAGATACGCAGTATTTT
CASSLSSGTSRADTQYF
>NA|TRBV5-1|TRBJ2-5|few
TGCGCCAGCAGTCAGACTAGTGGGTACCAAGAGACCCAGTACTTC
CASSQTSGYQETQYF
>NA|TRBV5-1|TRBJ2-2|NA
TGCGCCAGCGGAGGGGGGGACACCGGGGAGCGGTTTTTT
CASGGGDTGERFF
>TRBD1|TRBV4-3|TRBJ1-5|NA
TGCGCCAGCAGCCAAGATGCCCAGGGGGGGCAGCCCCAGCATTTT
CASSQDAQGGQPQHF
>TRBD1|TRBV5-1|TRBJ1-1|once
TGCGCCAGCAGCAGACAGGGAGGTACGGACACTGAAGCTTTCTTT
CASSRQGGTDTEAFF
>NA|TRBV20-1|TRBJ2-5|NA
TGCAGTGCGGGGGGCAGGCCGGTGGAGACCCAGTACTTC
CSAGGRPVETQYF
>NA|TRBV29-1|TRBJ2-1|NA
TGCAGCGCTGAAGGAGGCCTAAGCTCCTACAATGAGCAGTTCTTC
CSAEGGLSSYNEQFF
>TRBD1|TRBV12-3/TRBV12-4|TRBJ1-5|few
TGTGCCAGCAGTCAATCGACAGGGGGCAATCAGCCCCAGCATTTT
CASSQSTGGNQPQHF
>TRBD1|TRBV20-1|TRBJ2-7|few
TGCAGTGCTAGGGTACAGGGGGCGTCGAAAGAGCAGTACTTC
CSARVQGASKEQYF
>TRBD2|TRBV27|TRBJ2-3|NA
TGTGCCAGCAGTCCCCAAGCGGGGGTCAACACAGATACGCAGTATTTT
CASSPQAGVNTDTQYF
>NA|TRBV20-1|TRBJ1-5|few
TGCAGTGCTAGTCGGGAGGGCAATCAGCCCCAGCATTTT
CSASREGNQPQHF
>NA|TRBV3-1|TRBJ2-2|NA
TGTGCCAGCAGCCAAGACGGCCTGGGGGTACCGAACACCGGGGAGCTGTTTTTT
CASSQDGLGVPNTGELFF
>TRBD2|TRBV7-2|TRBJ2-1|NA
TGTGCCAGCACCTTAACTAGCGACTCCTACAATGAGCAGTTCTTC
CASTLTSDSYNEQFF
>TRBD2|TRBV7-2|TRBJ2-3|few
TGTGCCAGCAGCTGGCTTAGCGGGCCCACAGATACGCAGTATTTT
CASSWLSGPTDTQYF
>NA|TRBV6-2/TRBV6-3|TRBJ1-2|NA
TGTGCCAGCAGGGGATACAGGGACGACTATGGCTACACCTTC
CASRGYRDDYGYTF
>NA|TRBV6-6|TRBJ1-6|NA
TGTGCCAGCAGTTACCGTCTCGGGGCTGGCGGAGGGGCTATCCACTTT
CASSYRLGAGGGAIHF
>NA|TRBV9|TRBJ1-4|few
TGTGCCAGCAGCGTAGCTGGGGCGCGAAAACTGTTTTTT
CASSVAGARKLFF
>NA|TRBV28|TRBJ2-1|few
TGTGCCAGCGGGACTTTCTTTGGGGCGGACGAGCAGTTCTTC
CASGTFFGADEQFF
>NA|TRBV20-1|TRBJ2-7|few
TGCAGTGCTAGAGATACGGGCAGTTCCTACGAGCAGTACTTC
CSARDTGSSYEQYF
>NA|TRBV9|TRBJ2-5|few
TGTGCCAGCAGCCCATCTGGGGGGACCCTCGGGTCCCAGTACTTC
CASSPSGGTLGSQYF
>TRBD1|TRBV30|TRBJ1-1|NA
TGTGCCTGGACCGGACAGGGAGGGACTGAAGCTTTCTTT
CAWTGQGGTEAFF
>TRBD2|TRBV2|TRBJ2-5|few
TGTGCCAACTTGGGATACGGGACTAGCGGGGGGGCCGTCAAAGAGACCCAGTACTTC
CANLGYGTSGGAVKETQYF
>NA|TRBV20-1|TRBJ2-3|NA
TGCAGTGCCCGACCCCTAAGGGGTGGCGGGACAGATACGCAGTATTTT
CSARPLRGGGTDTQYF